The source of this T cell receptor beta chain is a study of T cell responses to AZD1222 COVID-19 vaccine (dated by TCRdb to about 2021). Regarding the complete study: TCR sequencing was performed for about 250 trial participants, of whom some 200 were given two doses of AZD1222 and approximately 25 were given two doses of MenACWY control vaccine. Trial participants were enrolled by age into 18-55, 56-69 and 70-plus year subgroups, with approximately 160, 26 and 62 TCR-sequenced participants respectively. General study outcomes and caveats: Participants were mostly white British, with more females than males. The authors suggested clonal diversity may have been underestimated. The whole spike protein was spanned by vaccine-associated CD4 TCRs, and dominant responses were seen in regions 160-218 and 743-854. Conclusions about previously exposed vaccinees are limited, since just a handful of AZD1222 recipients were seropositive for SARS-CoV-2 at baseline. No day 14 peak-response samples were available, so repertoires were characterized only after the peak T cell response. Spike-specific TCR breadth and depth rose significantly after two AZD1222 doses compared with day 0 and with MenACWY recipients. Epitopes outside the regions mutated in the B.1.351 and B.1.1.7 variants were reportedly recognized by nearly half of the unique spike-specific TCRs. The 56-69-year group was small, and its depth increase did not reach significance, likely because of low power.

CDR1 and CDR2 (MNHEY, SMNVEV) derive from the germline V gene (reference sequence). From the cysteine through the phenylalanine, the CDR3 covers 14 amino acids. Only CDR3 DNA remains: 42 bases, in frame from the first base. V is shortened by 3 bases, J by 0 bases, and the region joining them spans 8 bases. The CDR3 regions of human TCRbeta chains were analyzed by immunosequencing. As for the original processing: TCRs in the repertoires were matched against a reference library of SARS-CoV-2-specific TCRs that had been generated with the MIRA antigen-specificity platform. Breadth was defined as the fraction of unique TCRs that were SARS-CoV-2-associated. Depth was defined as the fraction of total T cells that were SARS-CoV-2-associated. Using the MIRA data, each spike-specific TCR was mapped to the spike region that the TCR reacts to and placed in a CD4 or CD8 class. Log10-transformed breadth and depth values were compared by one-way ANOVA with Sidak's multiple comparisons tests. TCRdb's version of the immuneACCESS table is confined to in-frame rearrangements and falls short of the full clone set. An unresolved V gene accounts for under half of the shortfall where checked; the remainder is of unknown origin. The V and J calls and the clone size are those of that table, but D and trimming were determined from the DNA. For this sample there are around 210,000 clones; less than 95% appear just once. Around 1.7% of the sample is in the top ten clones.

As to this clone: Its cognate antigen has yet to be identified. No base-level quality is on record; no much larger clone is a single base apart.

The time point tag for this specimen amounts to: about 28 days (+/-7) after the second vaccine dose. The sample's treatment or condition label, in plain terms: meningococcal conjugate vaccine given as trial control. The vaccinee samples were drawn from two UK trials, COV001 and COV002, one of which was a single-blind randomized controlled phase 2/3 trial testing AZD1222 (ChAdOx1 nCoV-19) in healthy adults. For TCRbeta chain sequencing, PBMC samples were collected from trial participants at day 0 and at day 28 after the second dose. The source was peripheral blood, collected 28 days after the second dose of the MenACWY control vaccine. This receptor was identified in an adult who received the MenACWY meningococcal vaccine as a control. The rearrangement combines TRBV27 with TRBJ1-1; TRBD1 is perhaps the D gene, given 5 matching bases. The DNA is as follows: TGTGCCAGCAGTTTCGGGGGTATGAACACTGAAGCTTTCTTT. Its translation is CASSFGGMNTEAFF.